The 6 T cell receptor beta chains reported below all come from one sample, sequenced in a study of blood T cell repertoires in COVID-19. TCRdb keeps only in-frame clones here, not all; method: immunoSEQ multiplex PCR. The table includes 350,000 or so clones, more than 70% detected once. The sequencing input was peripheral blood. Every receptor here comes from a woman between 25 and 40 years old with COVID-19, enrolled during active disease.

The CDR3 reads CASSTGTGVEQYF. CDR3 DNA: TGTGCCAGTAGTACAGGGACAGGGGTAGAGCAGTACTTC. The genes are TRBV19 and TRBJ2-7; 10 bases agree with TRBD1. Trimming cost V 4 bases and J 7 bases; bases outside gene matches: 4. This CDR3 comprises 13 residues. The V gene's germline CDR1 is LNHDA and CDR2 SQIVND (reference sequence).

The chain combines TRBV4-1 with TRBJ2-7; 12 bases agree with TRBD2. The germline V gene encodes CDR1 MGHRA and CDR2 YSYEKL. The length of the CDR3 is 17 residues. J lost 0 bases, V lost 6 bases, and 9 bases had no gene match. For the CDR3, the DNA is TGCGCCAGCAGTCTTACTAGCGGGAGGACGCCCTCCTACGAGCAGTACTTC. It is translated as CASSLTSGRTPSYEQYF.

V and J are TRBV6-6 and TRBJ2-7; no reliable D call. Trimming cost V 5 bases and J 4 bases, with 6 bases left between them. Per the germline V gene, CDR1 is MNHNY and CDR2 is SVGAGI (reference sequence). The CDR3 has 11 residues. CDR3 in amino acids: CASSQLYEQYF. CDR3 nucleotide sequence: TGTGCCAGCAGTCAACTGTACGAGCAGTACTTC.

The V call is TRBV4-3, the J call TRBJ2-3; D uncertain. V dropped 1 base and J dropped 0 bases, with 8 bases sitting between them. This CDR3 has 15 amino acids. Per germline, CDR1 LGHNA and CDR2 YSLEER. DNA of the CDR3: TGCGCCAGCAGCCAAGCGGGTACTAGCACAGATACGCAGTATTTT. Its protein product is CASSQAGTSTDTQYF.

This sequence joins TRBV27 and TRBJ2-7; 11 bases align to TRBD2. After removal of 5 bases from V and 6 bases from J, the junction contained 9 bases not matched to a gene. Germline-derived CDR1 and CDR2 are MNHEY and SMNVEV (reference sequence). The CDR3 totals 15 residues. CDR3 nucleotides: TGTGCCAGCAGTCTTATAGCGGGAGGGCCGGGCGAGCAGTACTTC. Translating gives CASSLIAGGPGEQYF.

The CDR3 DNA reads as TGTGCCAGCAGTTACTTAGCGGGTTACACAGATACGCAGTATTTT. Protein product: CASSYLAGYTDTQYF. The chain carries TRBV6-2 or TRBV6-3 and TRBJ2-3; 7 bases agree with TRBD2. V shed 1 base, J shed 2 bases, and the junction held 3 bases outside the gene matches. The CDR3 contains 15 residues. Per germline, CDR1 MNHEY and CDR2 SVGEGT.